The next 20 T cell receptor beta chains were all read from a single sample in a study of T-cell memory formation after mild COVID-19. TCRdb itself ran the 5' RACE reads through MiXCR, one entry per CDR3 protein. The sample holds about 560,000 distinct CDR3 sequences, around a sixth seen once. The sample comprised PBMCs or a T cell subset sorted from them (not recorded which). The receptors derive from an adult woman who had mild COVID-19 (a few samples of this study predate the infection). Cell type and time point are not known.

The rearrangement links TRBV5-1 to TRBJ1-4; 7 bases align to TRBD1. V trimming: 4 bases; J trimming: 10 bases; junction bases outside the gene matches: 16. The germline CDR1 and CDR2 sequences are SGHRS and YFSETQ. The CDR3 runs 16 residues. The CDR3 loop reads CASSPSSWTGGGKLFF. CDR3 bases: TGCGCCAGCAGCCCCTCATCATGGACAGGCGGGGGAAAACTGTTTTTT.

This clonotype came up a few times. The chain uses TRBV2 and TRBJ2-1; tentative D call: TRBD2 (6 bases). The CDR3 totals 16 residues. The germline gives CDR1 SNHLY, CDR2 FYNNEI. Trimming took 7 bases from V and 0 from J, leaving 16 bases between them. The CDR3 sequence: CASTRTGGGSYNEQFF. Here the CDR3 DNA reads TGTGCCAGCACCCGCACCGGGGGAGGCTCCTACAATGAGCAGTTCTTC.

The CDR3 sequence is CASSYLAGGPSGTGELFF. The CDR3 DNA follows: TGTGCCAGTAGTTACCTAGCGGGAGGGCCAAGTGGCACCGGGGAGCTGTTTTTT. This chain connects TRBV19 to TRBJ2-2; TRBD2 agrees at 12 bases. Per the germline V gene, CDR1 is LNHDA and CDR2 is SQIVND (reference sequence). The CDR3 covers 18 residues. V was pared by 5 bases and J by 4 bases, with 11 bases of the junction left unmatched.

CDR3 nucleotide sequence: TGTGCCAGCAGCCGGGACAGACGGGGGAATGAGCAGTTCTTC. It encodes CASSRDRRGNEQFF. The genes are TRBV6-2 or TRBV6-3 and TRBJ2-1; TRBD1 might be the D (7 bases). V was cut by 6 bases and J by 7 bases, with 16 bases left in between. CDR3 size: 14 residues. Germline V lookup: CDR1 MNHEY, CDR2 SVGEGT.

The chain is built from TRBV4-1 and TRBJ2-3, with D hard to call. Looked up from germline, CDR1 is MGHRA and CDR2 is YSYEKL. The CDR3 is 13 amino acids. Trimming left V 0 bases short and J 4 bases short, with 5 bases between. CDR3 DNA sequence: TGCGCCAGCAGCCAAGATGGGGCAGATACGCAGTATTTT. Protein sequence: CASSQDGADTQYF.

This clonotype occurred many times. The V and J genes are TRBV5-6 and TRBJ2-3; no definite D call. V was clipped by 0 bases and J by 4 bases, with 6 bases between them. This CDR3 is 13 amino acids long. Germline lookup yields CDR1 SGHDT and CDR2 YYEEEE. The DNA of the CDR3 is TGTGCCAGCAGCTTGGCTACCGCAGATACGCAGTATTTT. Translation: CASSLATADTQYF.

This clonotype was counted between two and nine times. This chain joins TRBV4-1 and TRBJ2-5; weak D call: TRBD2 (6 bases). Germline V CDR1 and CDR2: MGHRA, YSYEKL. Trimming left V 1 base short and J 5 bases short, with 17 bases between. The CDR3 is made up of 16 amino acids. CDR3 DNA sequence: TGCGCCAGCAGCCAAGCGGACTATCCCCGGGGGGAGACCCAGTACTTC. This gives the protein CASSQADYPRGETQYF.

There are many counts of this clonotype. The J gene is TRBJ2-7, the V gene TRBV5-1; 11 bases are shared with TRBD1. The V gene end was trimmed by 4 bases and the J gene end by 3 bases; junction bases not matched to a gene: 6. Germline V gene data show CDR1 as SGHRS and CDR2 as YFSETQ. The CDR3 loop spans 15 amino acids. CDR3 nucleotide sequence: TGCGCCAGCAGCACCTCCGGGACAGGGGGCTACGAGCAGTACTTC. Amino acid sequence: CASSTSGTGGYEQYF.

V is TRBV2 and J is TRBJ2-4; D remains unclear. The V end was cut by 4 bases, the J end by 3 bases, with 10 bases between. This CDR3 is built from 14 residues. Germline assignment: CDR1 SNHLY and CDR2 FYNNEI. CDR3 in DNA: TGTGCCAGCAGTGGCTCGGGTTACAAAAACATTCAGTACTTC. This sequence encodes CASSGSGYKNIQYF. The full variable domain, in which reference TRBV2 and TRBJ2-4 provide the parts outside the CDR3, is EPEVTQTPSHQVTQMGQEVILRCVPISNHLYFYWYRQILGQKVEFLVSFYNNEISEKSEIFDDQFSVERPDGSNFTLKIRSTKLEDSAMYFCASSGSGYKNIQYFGAGTRLSVL.

The chain joins TRBV7-9 to TRBJ2-7; perhaps D is TRBD1 or TRBD2 (5 bases each). This CDR3 spans 16 amino acids. Germline-derived CDR1 and CDR2 are SEHNR and FQNEAQ (reference sequence). Trimming left V 1 base short and J 2 bases short, with 15 bases between. The CDR3 sequence is CASSLVGGTGPYEQYF. In nucleotides, the CDR3 is TGTGCCAGCAGCTTAGTCGGAGGTACGGGACCCTACGAGCAGTACTTC. Looking up the rest from reference TRBV7-9 and TRBJ2-7 gives the full variable domain: DTGVSQNPRHKITKRGQNVTFRCDPISEHNRLYWYRQTLGQGPEFLTYFQNEAQLEKSRLLSDRFSAERPKGSFSTLEIQRTEQGDSAMYLCASSLVGGTGPYEQYFGPGTRLTVT.

This clonotype was seen ten or more times. This chain links TRBV12-3 or TRBV12-4 with TRBJ1-2; D is unclear. The CDR3 runs 13 residues. Trimming took off 4 bases at V and 2 bases at J, with 8 bases between the two ends. DNA for the CDR3: TGTGCCAGCAGTTCACCCTCGAACTATGGCTACACCTTC. This gives the protein CASSSPSNYGYTF.

This clonotype was counted only a few times. The gene calls are TRBV5-5 and TRBJ2-7; 8 nucleotides align to TRBD1. Germline-derived CDR1 and CDR2 are SGHKS and YYEKEE (reference sequence). V was clipped by 4 bases and J by 5 bases; unmatched bases: 5. This CDR3 contains 13 residues. CDR3 nucleotides: TGTGCCAGCAGCATGCGGACAGGGAACGAGCAGTACTTC. Translation gives CASSMRTGNEQYF. The full variable domain, rest sourced from reference TRBV5-5 and TRBJ2-7, is DAGVTQSPTHLIKTRGQQVTLRCSPISGHKSVSWYQQVLGQGPQFIFQYYEKEERGRGNFPDRFSARQFPNYSSELNVNALLLGDSALYLCASSMRTGNEQYFGPGTRLTVT.

J is TRBJ1-2 and V is TRBV25-1, with D perhaps TRBD1 (5 bases). Germline-derived CDR1 and CDR2 are MGHDK and SYGVNS. The CDR3 extends over 13 amino acids. V was cut by 8 bases and J by 5 bases, with 15 bases left in between. The DNA of the CDR3 is TGTGCCAGCTGCGACGACAGCCAGTATGGCTACACCTTC. Translating it yields CASCDDSQYGYTF.

This clonotype was counted once. A much bigger clone sits one base away, suggesting this may be a read error. The chain has TRBV12-3 or TRBV12-4 and TRBJ2-7; TRBD2 is a possible D gene (5 bases). V gave up 9 bases and J gave up 0 bases, with 15 bases separating them. The CDR3 has 14 amino acids. CDR3 loop: CARSKSGSSYEQYF. Written as DNA, the CDR3 is TGTGCCAGAAGTAAATCTGGGAGCTCCTACGAGCAGTACTTC.

This clonotype came up a few times. V and J are TRBV7-2 and TRBJ2-1; 10 bases map to TRBD2. The CDR3 has 21 residues. Germline CDR1 SGHTA, CDR2 FQGNSA. The V segment lost 5 bases and the J segment 2 bases; nucleotides outside the gene matches: 21. In nucleotides, the CDR3 is TGTGCCAGCAGCCCAAGAGCGAGGTCGGCTAGCGGGAGTCGCCCCTACAATGAGCAGTTCTTC. Its protein product is CASSPRARSASGSRPYNEQFF.

The CDR3 protein is CASSYQGYNEQFF. In DNA form, the CDR3 reads TGTGCCAGCAGTTACCAGGGGTACAATGAGCAGTTCTTC. The chain combines TRBV6-5 with TRBJ2-1; the D gene is possibly TRBD1 (6 bases). This CDR3 contains 13 residues. Germline V gives CDR1 MNHEY, CDR2 SVGAGI. Between the trimmed V and J ends, which lost 2 bases and 4 bases, there was a span of 6 bases.

This clonotype was counted between two and nine times. V gene TRBV12-3 or TRBV12-4 combines with J gene TRBJ1-3; D may be TRBD1 (5 bases). This CDR3 comprises 15 residues. V lost 6 bases, J lost 0 bases, and 12 bases lay in between. The CDR3 coding sequence is TGTGCCAGCAGGCGGGGCCTTATCTCTGGAAACACCATATATTTT. Protein: CASRRGLISGNTIYF.

V is TRBV4-3 and J is TRBJ2-1; 7 bases are shared with TRBD2. V lost 4 bases and J lost 3; bases outside the gene matches: 6. Germline V gene sequence: CDR1 LGHNA, CDR2 YSLEER. The CDR3 totals 15 residues. The CDR3 reads CASSRAAGVYNEQFF. The DNA for the CDR3 is TGCGCCAGCAGCCGCGCGGCGGGAGTCTACAATGAGCAGTTCTTC.

The J gene is TRBJ1-6, the V gene TRBV7-6; no firm D call. Trimming pared 6 bases from V and 4 bases from J, leaving 16 bases between. Germline V CDR1 and CDR2: SGHVS, FNYEAQ. This CDR3 has 16 residues. The CDR3 region has the DNA TGTGCCAGCAGTCAAGCCACACAGTCATATAATTCACCCCTCCACTTT. Amino acid sequence: CASSQATQSYNSPLHF.

The chain is built from TRBV19 and TRBJ1-5, with D tentatively TRBD1 (5 bases). Deletions cut 3 bases from V and 4 bases from J, with 13 bases between. Germline V CDR1 and CDR2: LNHDA, SQIVND (reference sequence). There are 15 residues in the CDR3. The CDR3, as DNA: TGTGCCAGTAGTATTGATGGGGGAAGAAATCAGCCCCAGCATTTT. This codes for CASSIDGGRNQPQHF.